Below are 5 T cell receptor beta chains sequenced from a single sample in a study of blood T cell repertoires in COVID-19. Produced via immunoSEQ multiplex PCR; TCRdb's table is partial and in-frame only. The data show 75,000 to 85,000 clones, 88% seen once. Specimen: peripheral blood. These receptors originate from a middle-aged man with active COVID-19.

The chain is built from TRBV6-6 and TRBJ2-7; 10 positions agree with TRBD1. The ends lost 2 bases at V and 6 bases at J; junction bases unmatched: 4. The germline gives CDR1 MNHNY, CDR2 SVGAGI (reference sequence). This CDR3 comprises 14 residues. The CDR3 sequence is CASSYGTGVLEQYF. CDR3 DNA sequence: TGTGCCAGCAGTTACGGGACAGGGGTGCTCGAGCAGTACTTC.

The chain has TRBV2 and TRBJ2-7; 7 bases are a match to TRBD1. The germline CDR1 and CDR2 sequences are SNHLY and FYNNEI. After removal of 5 bases from V and 1 base from J, the junction contained 5 bases not matched to a gene. This CDR3 is 14 amino acids long. CDR3 sequence reads: CASSRGTESYEQYF. CDR3 in DNA: TGTGCCAGCAGTCGAGGGACAGAGTCCTACGAGCAGTACTTC.

V gene TRBV3-1 (or the pseudogene TRBV3-2) combines with J gene TRBJ1-2, with TRBD1 matching over 7 bases. Germline V gives CDR1 LGHDT, CDR2 YNNKEL (reference sequence). Unmatched junction bases numbered 0, after V lost 1 base and J lost 7 bases. The CDR3 runs 12 residues. The CDR3 DNA reads as TGTGCCAGCAGCCAAGGACAGGGTGGCTACACCTTC. Translated: CASSQGQGGYTF.

V is TRBV11-1 and J is TRBJ2-1; TRBD1 might be the D (5 bases). Looked up from germline, CDR1 is SGHAT and CDR2 is FQDESV (reference sequence). Trimming left V 0 bases short and J 6 bases short, with 12 bases between. The CDR3 is made up of 15 amino acids. The CDR3: CASSLAFLRGNEQFF. DNA for the CDR3: TGTGCCAGCAGCTTAGCGTTCCTAAGGGGCAATGAGCAGTTCTTC.

The rearrangement links TRBV4-3 to TRBJ2-5, with TRBD2 identical over 11 bases. The CDR3 is made up of 16 amino acids. Looked up from germline, CDR1 is LGHNA and CDR2 is YSLEER. After removal of 0 bases from V and 5 bases from J, the junction contained 5 bases not matched to a gene. This chain's CDR3 is CASSQDILAGVETQYF. In nucleotides, the CDR3 is TGCGCCAGCAGCCAAGATATACTAGCGGGAGTTGAGACCCAGTACTTC.